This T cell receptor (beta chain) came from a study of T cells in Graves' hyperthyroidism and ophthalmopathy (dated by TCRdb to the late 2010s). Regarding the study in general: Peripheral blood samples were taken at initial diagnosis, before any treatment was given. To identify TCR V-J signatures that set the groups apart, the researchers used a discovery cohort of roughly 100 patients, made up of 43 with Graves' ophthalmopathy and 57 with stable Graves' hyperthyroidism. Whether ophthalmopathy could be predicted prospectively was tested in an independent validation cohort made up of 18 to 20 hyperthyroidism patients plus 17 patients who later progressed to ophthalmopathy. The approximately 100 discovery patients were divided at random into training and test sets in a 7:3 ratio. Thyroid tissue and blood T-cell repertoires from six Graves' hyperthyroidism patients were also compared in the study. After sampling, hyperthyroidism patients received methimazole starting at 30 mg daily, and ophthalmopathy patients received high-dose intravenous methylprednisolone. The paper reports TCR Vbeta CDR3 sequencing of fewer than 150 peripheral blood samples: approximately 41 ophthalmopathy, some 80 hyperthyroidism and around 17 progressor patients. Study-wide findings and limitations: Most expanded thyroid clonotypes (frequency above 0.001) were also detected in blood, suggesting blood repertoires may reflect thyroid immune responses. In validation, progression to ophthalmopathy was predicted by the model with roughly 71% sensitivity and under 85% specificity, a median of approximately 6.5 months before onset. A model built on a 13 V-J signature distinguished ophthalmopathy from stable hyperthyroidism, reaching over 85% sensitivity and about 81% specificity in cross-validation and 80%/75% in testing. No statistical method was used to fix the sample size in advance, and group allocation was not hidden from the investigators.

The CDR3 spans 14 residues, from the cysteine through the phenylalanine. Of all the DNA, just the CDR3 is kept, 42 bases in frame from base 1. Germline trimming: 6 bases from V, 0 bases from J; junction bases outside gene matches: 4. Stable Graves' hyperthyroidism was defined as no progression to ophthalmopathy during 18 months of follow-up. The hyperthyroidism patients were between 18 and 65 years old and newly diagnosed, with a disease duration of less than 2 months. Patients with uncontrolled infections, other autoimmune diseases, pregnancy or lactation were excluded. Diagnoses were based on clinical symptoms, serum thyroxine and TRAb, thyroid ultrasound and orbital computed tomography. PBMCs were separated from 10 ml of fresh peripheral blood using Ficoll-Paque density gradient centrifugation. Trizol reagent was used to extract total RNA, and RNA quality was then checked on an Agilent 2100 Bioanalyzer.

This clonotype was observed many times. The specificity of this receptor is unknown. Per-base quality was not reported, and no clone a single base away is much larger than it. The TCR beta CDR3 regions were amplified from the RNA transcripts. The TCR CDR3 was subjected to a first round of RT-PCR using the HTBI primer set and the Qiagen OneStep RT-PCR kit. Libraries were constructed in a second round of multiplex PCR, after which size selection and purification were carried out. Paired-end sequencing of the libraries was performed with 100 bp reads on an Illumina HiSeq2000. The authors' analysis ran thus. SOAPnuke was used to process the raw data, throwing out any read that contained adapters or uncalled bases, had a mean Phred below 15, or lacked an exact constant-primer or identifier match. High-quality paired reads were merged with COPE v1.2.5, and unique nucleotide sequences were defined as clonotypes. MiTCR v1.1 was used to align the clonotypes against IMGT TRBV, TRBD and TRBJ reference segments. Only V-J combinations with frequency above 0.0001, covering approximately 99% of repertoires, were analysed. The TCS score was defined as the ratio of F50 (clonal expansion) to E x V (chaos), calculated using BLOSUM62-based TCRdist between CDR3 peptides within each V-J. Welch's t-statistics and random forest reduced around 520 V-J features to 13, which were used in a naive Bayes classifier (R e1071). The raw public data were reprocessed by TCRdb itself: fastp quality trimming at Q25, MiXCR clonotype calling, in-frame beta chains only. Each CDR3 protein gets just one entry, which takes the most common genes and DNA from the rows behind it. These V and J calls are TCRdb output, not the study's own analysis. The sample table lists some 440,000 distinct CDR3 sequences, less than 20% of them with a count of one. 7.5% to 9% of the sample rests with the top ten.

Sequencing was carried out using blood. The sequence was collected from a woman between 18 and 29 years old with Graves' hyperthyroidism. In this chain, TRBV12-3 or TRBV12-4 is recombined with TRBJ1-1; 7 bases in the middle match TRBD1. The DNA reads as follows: TGTGCCAGCAGCCGGGACAGAGTGAACACTGAAGCTTTCTTT. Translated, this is CASSRDRVNTEAFF.